The next 21 T cell receptor beta chains were all read from a single sample in a study of Graves' ophthalmopathy and Graves' hyperthyroidism. From RNA, the CDR3 regions of TCR beta chains were amplified and sequenced. Following a first-round RT-PCR that used HTBI primers, a second-round multiplex PCR was carried out. A single record per CDR3 protein comes from TCRdb applying MiXCR to the multiplex PCR reads. The sample lists about 390,000 distinct CDR3 sequences, approximately 18% occurring once. Sequenced input: peripheral blood. Source of these receptors: an adult woman with stable Graves' hyperthyroidism.

This clonotype was seen ten or more times. The chain employs TRBV5-8 and TRBJ2-7; D is unclear. This CDR3 has 15 amino acids. The V gene lost 2 bases and the J gene lost 9 bases, with 21 bases spanning the gap. Looked up from germline, CDR1 is SGHTS and CDR2 is YDEGEE. Here the CDR3 DNA reads TGTGCCAGCAGCTTCAAAAGCCTAGAAGGTTCGGCGCAGTACTTC. The encoded protein is CASSFKSLEGSAQYF. The complete variable domain, with remaining parts taken from reference TRBV5-8 and TRBJ2-7, reads EAGVTQSPTHLIKTRGQQATLRCSPISGHTSVYWYQQALGLGLQFLLWYDEGEERNRGNFPPRFSGRQFPNYSSELNVNALELEDSALYLCASSFKSLEGSAQYFGPGTRLTVT.

This clonotype was seen repeatedly, ten times or more. This chain links TRBV20-1 with TRBJ2-7, with D perhaps TRBD2 (5 bases). The CDR3 totals 13 residues. Germline lookup yields CDR1 DFQATT and CDR2 SNEGSKA (reference sequence). V lost 6 bases and J lost 0, with 12 bases in between. CDR3: CSATDGLSYEQYF. Written as DNA, the CDR3 is TGCAGTGCCACGGACGGACTCTCCTACGAGCAGTACTTC.

There are many counts of this clonotype. The chain recombines TRBV7-2 with TRBJ2-5, with 7 positions matching TRBD2. Germline CDR1 and CDR2: SGHTA and FQGNSA. CDR3 length: 14 residues. V lost 5 bases and J lost 5; bases outside the gene matches: 8. CDR3 nucleotides: TGTGCCAGCAGCCCGCAGACTAGCCTGGAGACCCAGTACTTC. It yields the protein CASSPQTSLETQYF. The complete variable domain, with remaining parts taken from reference TRBV7-2 and TRBJ2-5, reads GAGVSQSPSNKVTEKGKDVELRCDPISGHTALYWYRQSLGQGLEFLIYFQGNSAPDKSGLPSDRFSAERTGGSVSTLTIQRTQQEDSAVYLCASSPQTSLETQYFGPGTRLLVL.

This clonotype turned up a few times. A much larger clone lies a single base off, so this may be a read error. The V and J genes are TRBV18 and TRBJ1-6, with a possible D match to TRBD1 (6 bases). Trimming stripped 8 bases from V and 8 bases from J, with 16 bases between. This CDR3 comprises 14 residues. Germline V gives CDR1 KGHSH, CDR2 LQKENI. The CDR3 region is CASPLQDRDSPLHF. DNA of the CDR3: TGTGCCAGCCCACTACAGGACAGAGATTCACCCCTCCACTTT. Filled out from reference TRBV18 and TRBJ1-6, the complete variable domain reads NAGVMQNPRHLVRRRGQEARLRCSPMKGHSHVYWYRQLPEEGLKFMVYLQKENIIDESGMPKERFSAEFPKEGPSILRIQQVVRGDSAAYFCASPLQDRDSPLHFGNGTRLTVT.

J is TRBJ2-5 and V is TRBV30; 8 nucleotides agree with TRBD1. With V trimmed by 8 bases and J by 4 bases, 9 bases remained unmatched. The CDR3 consists of 13 residues. Germline V gene sequence: CDR1 GTSNPN, CDR2 SVGIG (reference sequence). The CDR3 protein is CAGQGGLGETQYF. CDR3 nucleotides: TGTGCCGGACAGGGAGGATTGGGAGAGACCCAGTACTTC.

This clonotype was seen ten or more times. V and J are TRBV19 and TRBJ1-1, with a possible D match to TRBD1 (5 bases). There are 12 residues in the CDR3. Germline V CDR1 and CDR2: LNHDA, SQIVND (reference sequence). Trimming pared 7 bases from V and 5 bases from J, leaving 11 bases between. This chain's CDR3 is CASKRGSTEAFF. As DNA, the CDR3 is TGTGCCAGTAAGAGGGGATCGACTGAAGCTTTCTTT.

Many counts were recorded for this clonotype. This chain joins TRBV28 and TRBJ2-4; D is unresolved. The CDR3 consists of 14 residues. Germline CDR1 is MDHEN and CDR2 is SYDVKM. With 6 bases removed from V and 0 bases from J, the gap between germline ends came to 9 bases. CDR3 amino acids: CASSLTKAKNIQYF. The CDR3 coding sequence is TGTGCCAGCAGCCTGACAAAAGCCAAAAACATTCAGTACTTC.

This clonotype was counted many times. The CDR3 nucleotides read TGTGCCAGCAGTTGGTCAGGGGGCCTGGAGACCCAGTACTTC. Protein sequence: CASSWSGGLETQYF. The J gene is TRBJ2-5, the V gene TRBV6-2 or TRBV6-3, with 8 bases that match TRBD1. CDR3 size: 14 residues. CDR1 and CDR2 from the germline V gene are MNHEY and SVGEGT. V gave up 4 bases and J gave up 5 bases; unmatched junction bases: 6.

This clonotype was counted at least ten times. The chain employs TRBV5-1 and TRBJ2-5, with TRBD1 matching 10 bases. This CDR3 comprises 15 residues. Germline V gene data show CDR1 as SGHRS and CDR2 as YFSETQ. Trimming removed 4 bases from V and 4 bases from J; junction bases left unmatched: 7. The CDR3 DNA reads TGCGCCAGCAGCATCACCGGGACAGGGGCAGAGACCCAGTACTTC. This codes for CASSITGTGAETQYF.

This clonotype was recorded many times. V gene TRBV29-1 combines with J gene TRBJ1-2; 12 positions match TRBD1. The germline V gene encodes CDR1 SQVTM and CDR2 ANQGSEA. The CDR3 is 15 amino acids. The V segment lost 0 bases and the J segment 7 bases; nucleotides outside the gene matches: 6. The CDR3 protein is CSVEDGTGGNGGYTF. CDR3 in DNA: TGCAGCGTTGAAGATGGGACAGGGGGCAACGGTGGCTACACCTTC.

This clonotype was picked up a small number of times. The chain has TRBV12-3 or TRBV12-4 and TRBJ1-2, with TRBD1 as a possible D gene (5 bases). The length of the CDR3 is 11 residues. V gave up 10 bases and J gave up 8 bases, with 14 bases separating them. DNA of the CDR3: TGTGCCAACCTGGACGGGGACGGCTACACCTTC. This codes for CANLDGDGYTF.

This clonotype occurred many times. This sequence joins TRBV5-1 and TRBJ2-7; 10 nucleotides match TRBD2. The V gene end was trimmed by 0 bases and the J gene end by 0 bases; junction bases not matched to a gene: 0. This CDR3 is 15 amino acids long. The germline CDR1 and CDR2 sequences are SGHRS and YFSETQ. This chain's CDR3 is CASSLASGSSYEQYF. The CDR3 nucleotides are TGCGCCAGCAGCTTGGCTAGCGGGAGCTCCTACGAGCAGTACTTC.

This clonotype appeared many times. CDR3 coding DNA: TGTGCCATCAGTGAAGGACTTGTGGGCCCCGGGGAGCTGTTTTTT. This encodes CAISEGLVGPGELFF. The rearrangement joins TRBV10-3 to TRBJ2-2; D is possibly TRBD2 (5 bases). The CDR3 contains 15 residues. Trimming stripped 3 bases from V and 6 bases from J, with 14 bases between. Germline V CDR1 and CDR2: ENHRY, SYGVKD.

This clonotype was seen at least ten times. V and J are TRBV10-3 and TRBJ1-5; no reliable D call. CDR1 is ENHRY and CDR2 is SYGVKD in the germline V gene. Trimming took off 4 bases at V and 3 bases at J, with 7 bases between the two ends. The CDR3 loop spans 13 amino acids. The DNA for the CDR3 is TGTGCCATCAGTGGAGGATTCAATCAGCCCCAGCATTTT. This gives the protein CAISGGFNQPQHF.

This clonotype has at least ten counts. This sequence joins TRBV12-3 or TRBV12-4 and TRBJ2-3; 8 positions match TRBD2. This CDR3 contains 14 residues. With 3 bases clipped from V and 1 base from J, the junction kept 0 bases outside the gene matches. The CDR3 DNA reads TGTGCCAGCAGTTTTAGCGGGGGCACAGATACGCAGTATTTT. It specifies CASSFSGGTDTQYF.

This clonotype was seen only once. The genes are TRBV2 and TRBJ2-2; 12 bases align to TRBD2. The CDR3 sequence is 15 residues long. V trimming: 6 bases; J trimming: 6 bases; junction bases outside the gene matches: 5. Germline CDR1 and CDR2: SNHLY and FYNNEI. The CDR3 sequence is CASRLAGGLAGELFF. The CDR3 coding sequence is TGTGCCAGCAGACTAGCGGGAGGCCTGGCCGGGGAGCTGTTTTTT.

The J gene is TRBJ1-3, the V gene TRBV6-5; D not certain. The CDR3 length is 16 residues. Trimming took off 4 bases at V and 0 bases at J, with 13 bases between the two ends. Germline loops: CDR1 MNHEY, CDR2 SVGAGI. Here the CDR3 reads CASSSRSAPSGNTIYF. The CDR3 DNA reads TGTGCCAGCAGTTCCCGGTCGGCCCCCTCTGGAAACACCATATATTTT.

This clonotype was detected many times. The V call is TRBV2, the J call TRBJ2-4; 15 bases line up with TRBD2. This CDR3 region has 17 residues. J was trimmed by 0 bases and V by 8 bases; bases with no gene match: 5. Germline values: CDR1 SNHLY, CDR2 FYNNEI. The DNA for the CDR3 is TGTGCCAGCGGAAGGGGACTAGCGGGAGGAGCCAAAAACATTCAGTACTTC. It yields the protein CASGRGLAGGAKNIQYF.

V is TRBV6-5 and J is TRBJ2-7; tentative D call: TRBD2 (5 bases). The CDR3 extends over 15 amino acids. Germline V gives CDR1 MNHEY, CDR2 SVGAGI. V lost 0 bases and J lost 0, with 9 bases in between. CDR3 protein: CASSYSEELSYEQYF. CDR3 in DNA: TGTGCCAGCAGTTACTCGGAGGAACTCTCCTACGAGCAGTACTTC.

In its sample, this clonotype was seen many times. The chain couples TRBV19 to TRBJ2-7, with D hard to call. In germline, CDR1 is LNHDA, CDR2 SQIVND (reference sequence). This CDR3 region has 11 residues. The V end lost 3 bases, the J end lost 6 bases, and 6 bases lay between the germline ends. The CDR3 is CASSMGPEQYF. For the CDR3, the DNA is TGTGCCAGTAGTATGGGCCCCGAGCAGTACTTC.

This clonotype was observed at least ten times. The chain joins TRBV10-2 to TRBJ2-7; weak D call: TRBD2 (7 bases). This CDR3 has 13 amino acids. The V end lost 7 bases, the J end lost 6 bases, and 16 bases lay between the germline ends. Germline V gives CDR1 WSHSY, CDR2 SAAADI. The DNA for the CDR3 is TGCGCCAGCACCAGACGGGGGGCGAGCGAGCAGTACTTC. Amino acids: CASTRRGASEQYF.